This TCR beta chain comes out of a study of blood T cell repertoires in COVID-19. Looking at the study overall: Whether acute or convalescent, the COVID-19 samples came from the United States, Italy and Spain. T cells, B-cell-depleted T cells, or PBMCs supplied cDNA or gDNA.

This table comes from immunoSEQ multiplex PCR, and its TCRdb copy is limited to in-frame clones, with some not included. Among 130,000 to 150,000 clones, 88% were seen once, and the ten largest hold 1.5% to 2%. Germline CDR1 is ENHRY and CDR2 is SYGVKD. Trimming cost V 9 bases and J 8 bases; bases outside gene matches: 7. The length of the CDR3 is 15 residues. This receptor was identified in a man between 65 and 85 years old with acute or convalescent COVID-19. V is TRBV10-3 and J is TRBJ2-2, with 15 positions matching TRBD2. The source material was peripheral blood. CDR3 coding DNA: TGTGCCATTCGGACTAGCGGGGGGGCCAGAGGGGAGCTGTTTTTT. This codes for CAIRTSGGARGELFF.